These 23 T cell receptor beta chains came from one sample sequenced in a study of cytomegalovirus exposure and HLA in healthy donors. It was with 60 Vbeta and 13 Jbeta primers that the PCR ran. Clones were read by immunoSEQ multiplex PCR, and TCRdb kept only the in-frame ones, dropping some. The sample contains around 97,000 clones, roughly 10% of which appear only once. Sequences were obtained from PBMCs. The receptors originated from a man aged 45-60 years in good health and CMV-seropositive.

In this sample, this clone turned up a few times. The chain has TRBV18 and TRBJ1-2; maybe TRBD1 (5 bases). Germline V gene lookup returns CDR1 KGHSH and CDR2 LQKENI. The CDR3 runs to 16 residues. V lost 2 bases to trimming and J lost 4 bases, with 17 bases between them. CDR3 DNA: TGTGCCAGCTCACCAGAAGAAGGGGATTGGGGCTATGGCTACACCTTC. Its protein product is CASSPEEGDWGYGYTF.

The CDR3 sequence: CASSDSGQGLYNEQFF. The CDR3 region has the DNA TGTGCCAGCAGTGATTCTGGACAGGGGTTATACAATGAGCAGTTCTTC. V gene TRBV25-1 combines with J gene TRBJ2-1; 9 bases match TRBD1. The V and J ends lost 3 bases and 4 bases, in that order; junction bases with no gene match: 7. The germline V gene encodes CDR1 MGHDK and CDR2 SYGVNS. The CDR3 sequence is 16 residues long.

This clone was counted between two and nine times. The chain carries TRBV2 and TRBJ1-5; unclear D gene. Germline V gene lookup returns CDR1 SNHLY and CDR2 FYNNEI. CDR3 length equals 15 residues. The V and J ends lost 5 bases and 2 bases respectively, with 13 bases between them. The CDR3 spells CASSYSEEGNQPQHF. CDR3 in DNA: TGTGCCAGCAGTTACTCAGAGGAAGGCAATCAGCCCCAGCATTTT.

This clone was recorded a few times. This chain connects TRBV5-1 to TRBJ2-1, with TRBD1 as a possible D gene (6 bases). Per the germline V gene, CDR1 is SGHRS and CDR2 is YFSETQ. V lost 4 bases, J lost 6 bases, and 11 bases lay in between. The CDR3 loop spans 13 amino acids. The CDR3 reads CASSTGQRNEQFF. Here the CDR3 DNA reads TGCGCCAGCAGCACAGGACAGCGCAATGAGCAGTTCTTC.

The chain couples TRBV6-9 to TRBJ1-1; possible D gene TRBD1, 5 bases. V shed 2 bases and J shed 3 bases, with 19 bases lying between them. CDR1 is MNHGY and CDR2 is SVAAGI in the germline V gene. The CDR3 spans 17 residues. The CDR3 region is CASSYGGDGGEDTEAFF. The CDR3 nucleotides are TGTGCCAGCAGTTATGGTGGTGACGGGGGTGAAGACACTGAAGCTTTCTTT.

This chain joins TRBV10-3 and TRBJ2-2, with 8 nucleotides matching TRBD2. The length of the CDR3 is 14 residues. With 6 bases clipped from V and 3 bases from J, the junction kept 3 bases outside the gene matches. The germline V gene has CDR1 ENHRY and CDR2 SYGVKD. This chain's CDR3 is CAIRAGVDTGELFF. The CDR3 DNA reads TGTGCCATCAGAGCGGGAGTGGACACCGGGGAGCTGTTTTTT.

The V call is TRBV14, the J call TRBJ2-1; TRBD2 agrees at 10 bases. Trimming took 5 bases from V and 2 from J; bases not matched to a gene: 12. The germline CDR1 and CDR2 sequences are SGHDN and FVKESK. This CDR3 spans 18 amino acids. The CDR3 spells CASSYLRSGRGPYNEQFF. In DNA form, the CDR3 reads TGTGCCAGCAGCTATCTGAGGAGCGGGAGGGGCCCCTACAATGAGCAGTTCTTC.

The chain joins TRBV5-1 to TRBJ2-1; D gene unclear. V lost 0 bases and J lost 7, with 8 bases in between. This CDR3 contains 13 residues. Germline assignment: CDR1 SGHRS and CDR2 YFSETQ. Here the CDR3 DNA reads TGCGCCAGCAGCTTGGGACTTTTGAATGAGCAGTTCTTC. It is translated as CASSLGLLNEQFF.

In DNA, the CDR3 is TGTGCCTGGGTACAGGGGAACGAGCAGTACTTC. Amino acids: CAWVQGNEQYF. The chain employs TRBV30 and TRBJ2-7; TRBD1 aligns across 7 bases. This CDR3 comprises 11 residues. Germline lookup yields CDR1 GTSNPN and CDR2 SVGIG (reference sequence). The ends lost 5 bases at V and 5 bases at J; junction bases unmatched: 3.

This clone turned up a few times. Other DNA sequences in the same sample also yield this CDR3. The rearrangement joins TRBV28 to TRBJ1-1; D remains unclear. Germline CDR1 MDHEN, CDR2 SYDVKM. The V gene lost 5 bases and the J gene lost 1 base, with 14 bases spanning the gap. CDR3 length: 15 amino acids. DNA of the CDR3: TGTGCCAGCAGTCCATCCGGACGGGGGAACACTGAAGCTTTCTTT. Encoded protein: CASSPSGRGNTEAFF.

This clone was counted only a few times. The chain is built from TRBV6-1 and TRBJ2-3; a weak D match, TRBD1 (6 bases). Germline-derived CDR1 and CDR2 are MNHNS and SASEGT. With 5 bases removed from V and 11 bases from J, the gap between germline ends came to 17 bases. The CDR3 is made up of 13 amino acids. CDR3 nucleotide sequence: TGTGCCAGCAGTTTCCGACGACAGGTCGGGCAGTATTTT. As protein: CASSFRRQVGQYF.

V gene TRBV6-1 combines with J gene TRBJ1-1, with D perhaps TRBD1 (5 bases). Germline CDR1 is MNHNS and CDR2 is SASEGT. V was clipped by 3 bases and J by 8 bases, with 13 bases between them. The CDR3 has 13 residues. CDR3 in amino acids: CASSEGQGREAFF. CDR3 DNA: TGTGCCAGCAGTGAGGGGCAGGGTAGGGAAGCTTTCTTT.

The chain links TRBV6-5 to TRBJ1-1; 7 bases line up with TRBD1. The germline V gene encodes CDR1 MNHEY and CDR2 SVGAGI. The CDR3 consists of 13 residues. V gave up 7 bases and J gave up 6 bases; unmatched junction bases: 8. CDR3 sequence: CASNKQGTSEAFF. For the CDR3, the DNA is TGTGCCAGCAATAAACAGGGGACCTCTGAAGCTTTCTTT.

This chain uses TRBV5-4 with TRBJ1-2; TRBD1 agrees at 9 bases. The trim removed 5 bases at V and 4 bases at J, leaving 6 bases unmatched. The CDR3 has 14 amino acids. Germline V gene lookup returns CDR1 SGHNT and CDR2 YYREEE (reference sequence). For the CDR3, the DNA is TGTGCCAGCAGGTCGGACAGGGGTTCCTATGGCTACACCTTC. Translation: CASRSDRGSYGYTF.

The rearrangement uses TRBV7-2 and TRBJ2-1, with 12 bases fitting TRBD2. J was trimmed by 7 bases and V by 3 bases; bases with no gene match: 4. From germline, CDR1 is SGHTA and CDR2 FQGNSA. This CDR3 spans 15 amino acids. CDR3 sequence: CASSFLAGGVNEQFF. CDR3 DNA sequence: TGTGCCAGCAGCTTTCTAGCGGGAGGGGTAAATGAGCAGTTCTTC.

This sequence joins TRBV6-4 and TRBJ2-1; 8 bases align to TRBD1. CDR3 size: 14 residues. The V gene's germline CDR1 is MRHNA and CDR2 SNTAGT. V lost 3 bases, J lost 8 bases, and 6 bases stayed unmatched. CDR3 amino acids: CASSEEDRDHEQFF. As DNA, the CDR3 is TGTGCCAGCAGTGAAGAGGACAGGGACCATGAGCAGTTCTTC.

The rearrangement joins TRBV7-9 to TRBJ1-5; D may be TRBD1 (6 bases). Germline CDR1 SEHNR, CDR2 FQNEAQ (reference sequence). V shed 5 bases and J shed 6 bases, with 11 bases lying between them. There are 13 residues in the CDR3. CDR3 region: CASSLTGTQPQHF. As DNA, the CDR3 is TGTGCCAGCAGCCTAACAGGGACTCAGCCCCAGCATTTT.

V is TRBV16 and J is TRBJ2-2; D is ambiguous. CDR1 and CDR2 from the germline V gene are KGHSY and FQNENV. The CDR3 is 18 residues long. Trimming pared 6 bases from V and 3 bases from J, leaving 23 bases between. The CDR3 loop is CASSDKTLGDVDTGELFF. Written as DNA, the CDR3 is TGTGCCAGCAGTGATAAGACCTTAGGAGACGTCGACACCGGGGAGCTGTTTTTT.

This chain joins TRBV28 and TRBJ1-2, with a tentative D call TRBD1 (6 bases). Trimming cost V 6 bases and J 5 bases, with 19 bases left between them. The CDR3 loop spans 15 amino acids. Germline V gene data show CDR1 as MDHEN and CDR2 as SYDVKM. The chain's CDR3 is CASRPNQGFLYGYTF. The CDR3 DNA reads TGTGCCAGCAGGCCAAATCAGGGGTTCTTGTATGGCTACACCTTC.

This clone was counted a few times. V is TRBV4-2 and J is TRBJ2-2, with 12 bases lining up with TRBD2. The CDR3 is 19 residues long. Trimming at V came to 0 bases and at J to 1 base, leaving 6 bases not matched to a gene. The V gene's germline CDR1 is LGHNA and CDR2 YNFKEQ. CDR3 sequence reads: CASSQDPLAGGRNTGELFF. CDR3 DNA sequence: TGTGCCAGCAGCCAAGACCCCCTAGCGGGAGGGAGGAACACCGGGGAGCTGTTTTTT.

This clone has just a few counts. The junction and the germline gene differ at one end; a read error may be behind it. CDR3 DNA: TGTGCTAGCAGTCCGGGGGTTAGCACAGATACGCAGTATTTT. It translates to CASSPGVSTDTQYF. This chain joins TRBV7-7 and TRBJ2-3; TRBD2 might be the D (6 bases). CDR1 is SSHAT, CDR2 FNYEAQ, per germline (reference sequence). CDR3 length equals 14 residues.

This chain connects TRBV7-2 to TRBJ2-1; weak D call: TRBD2 (6 bases). The CDR3 extends over 14 amino acids. Germline V gene data show CDR1 as SGHTA and CDR2 as FQGNSA. V lost 4 bases and J lost 8, with 15 bases in between. Here the CDR3 reads CASSSAGGGDEQFF. CDR3 bases: TGTGCCAGCAGCTCCGCCGGGGGAGGCGATGAGCAGTTCTTC.

The chain is built from TRBV28 and TRBJ1-3; D may be TRBD1 (6 bases). Germline-derived CDR1 and CDR2 are MDHEN and SYDVKM. The length of the CDR3 is 14 residues. V was pared by 6 bases and J by 4 bases, with 13 bases between. CDR3 nucleotide sequence: TGTGCCAGCAGCCTCGGGGGGCTCGGAAACACCATATATTTT. Translated, it gives CASSLGGLGNTIYF.